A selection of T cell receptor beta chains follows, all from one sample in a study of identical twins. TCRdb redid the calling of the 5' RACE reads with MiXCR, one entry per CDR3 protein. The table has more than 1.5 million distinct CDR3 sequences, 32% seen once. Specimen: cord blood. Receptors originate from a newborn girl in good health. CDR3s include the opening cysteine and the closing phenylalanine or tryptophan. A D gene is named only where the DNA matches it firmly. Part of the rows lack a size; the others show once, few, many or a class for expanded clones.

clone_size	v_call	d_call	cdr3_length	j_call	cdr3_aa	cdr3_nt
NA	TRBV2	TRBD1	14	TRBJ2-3	CAIERDRSTDTQYF	TGTGCCATTGAACGGGACAGGAGCACAGATACGCAGTATTTT
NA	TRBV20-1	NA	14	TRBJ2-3	CSARVVGVTDTQYF	TGCAGTGCTAGAGTGGTGGGGGTCACAGATACGCAGTATTTT
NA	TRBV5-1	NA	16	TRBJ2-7	CASSLGVPSAYNEQYF	TGCGCCAGCAGCTTGGGGGTGCCTAGCGCTTACAATGAGCAGTACTTC
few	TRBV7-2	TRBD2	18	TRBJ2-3	CASSRWTSGGASTDTQYF	TGTGCCAGCAGCCGTTGGACTAGCGGGGGGGCTAGCACAGATACGCAGTATTTT
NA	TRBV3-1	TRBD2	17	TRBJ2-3	CASSPNLLAAFTDTQYF	TGTGCCAGCAGCCCCAACTTACTAGCGGCCTTCACAGATACGCAGTATTTT
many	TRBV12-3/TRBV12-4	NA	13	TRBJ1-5	CASSFTGNQPQHF	TGTGCCAGCAGTTTCACAGGCAATCAGCCCCAGCATTTT
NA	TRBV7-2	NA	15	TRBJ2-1	CASSLLSGSVYEQFF	TGTGCCAGCAGCTTACTAAGCGGGTCTGTTTATGAGCAGTTCTTC
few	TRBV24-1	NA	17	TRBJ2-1	CATSVKGGPRGGNEQFF	TGTGCCACCAGTGTGAAAGGAGGTCCTCGTGGAGGCAATGAGCAGTTCTTC
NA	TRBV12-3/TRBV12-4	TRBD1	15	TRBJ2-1	CASSTRTGGLDEQFF	TGTGCCAGCAGTACTCGGACAGGGGGTTTGGATGAGCAGTTCTTC
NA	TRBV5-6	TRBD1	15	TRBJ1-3	CASIIAGGSGNTIYF	TGTGCCAGCATCATCGCAGGGGGCTCTGGAAACACCATATATTTT
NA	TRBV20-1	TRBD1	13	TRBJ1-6	CSAYVPRGSPLHF	TGCAGCGCATATGTGCCCAGGGGGTCACCCCTCCACTTT
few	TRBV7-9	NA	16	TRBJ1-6	CASSLGAPVGSSPLHF	TGTGCCAGCAGCTTAGGAGCTCCGGTGGGATCTTCACCCCTCCACTTT
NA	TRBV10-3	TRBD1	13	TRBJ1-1	CATEGTGNTEAFF	TGTGCCACCGAAGGGACAGGGAACACTGAAGCTTTCTTT